This TCR beta chain was captured by sequencing in a study of blood T cell repertoires in COVID-19. V gave up 6 bases and J gave up 0 bases, with 8 bases separating them. CDR1 and CDR2 (germline): LNHDA, SQIVND (reference sequence). This CDR3 region has 13 residues. The study drew participants aged about 18 to 89 years from roughly 25 US areas. As processed by the authors: Estimated nucleated cell counts came from reference gene primer amplification. Sequenced by immunoSEQ multiplex PCR; TCRdb stores in-frame clones only, minus some. The D gene and trimming were derived from the DNA, and the V and J assignments and clone size from that table. This table holds some 200,000 clones, 75% to 90% found once.

The chain uses TRBV19 and TRBJ1-1, with unresolved D. The clonotype was recovered from a woman between 18 and 29 years old in a cohort exposed to, infected with or recovered from COVID-19 (not recorded which). The source material was PBMCs or T cells enriched from blood (not recorded which). The CDR3 DNA reads as TGTGCCAGTAGAGAGGGTTTGAACACTGAAGCTTTCTTT. Translated: CASREGLNTEAFF.